Each of the 11 T cell receptor beta chains below was sequenced from the same sample in a study of CD8 T cells in Susac syndrome. Reverse transcription of about 0.5 to 1 ug RNA was carried out with random hexamers. Each CDR3 protein is one row after TCRdb ran MiXCR on the immunoSEQ multiplex PCR reads. This sample has some 190,000 distinct CDR3 sequences, with 95% found just once. Specimen: CD4+ T cells from PBMCs. Receptors were obtained from a human donor in good health.

The V and J genes are TRBV9 and TRBJ2-2; no firm D call. V was pared by 7 bases and J by 0 bases, with 10 bases between. CDR3 length: 14 residues. Germline-derived CDR1 and CDR2 are SGDLS and YYNGEE. CDR3 amino acids: CASDRSPNTGELFF. CDR3 DNA sequence: TGTGCCAGCGACCGGTCCCCGAACACCGGGGAGCTGTTTTTT.

The chain has TRBV18 and TRBJ1-2, with D possibly being TRBD1 (6 bases). Germline V gene data show CDR1 as KGHSH and CDR2 as LQKENI. The CDR3 length is 15 residues. V lost 3 bases to trimming and J lost 1 base, with 12 bases between them. DNA for the CDR3: TGTGCCAGCTCACCCCTTAACAGGGATAACTATGGCTACACCTTC. Residues: CASSPLNRDNYGYTF.

V gene TRBV9 combines with J gene TRBJ2-3; D perhaps matches TRBD1 (6 bases). Germline V lookup: CDR1 SGDLS, CDR2 YYNGEE. The length of the CDR3 is 12 residues. The ends were cut back, 3 bases at V and 6 bases at J, with 8 bases in the middle. CDR3 DNA sequence: TGTGCCAGCAGCGGACAGGATGATACGCAGTATTTT. Translation gives CASSGQDDTQYF.

The chain is built from TRBV6-2 or TRBV6-3 and TRBJ2-3, with TRBD2 matching over 8 bases. This CDR3 has 16 amino acids. Losses at the gene ends were 6 bases for V and 0 bases for J; bases not matched to a gene: 8. The germline V gene has CDR1 MNHEY and CDR2 SVGEGT. Here the CDR3 reads CASRLAAGASTDTQYF. In DNA form, the CDR3 reads TGTGCCAGCAGGCTGGCAGCGGGGGCGAGCACAGATACGCAGTATTTT.

The chain carries TRBV29-1 and TRBJ2-6; TRBD1 matches at 7 bases. V was pared by 6 bases and J by 1 base, with 0 bases of the junction left unmatched. The germline CDR1 and CDR2 sequences are SQVTM and ANQGSEA. This CDR3 is 13 amino acids long. The CDR3, as DNA: TGCAGCGTGACAGGGTCTGGGGCCAACGTCCTGACTTTC. This gives the protein CSVTGSGANVLTF.

This chain joins TRBV9 and TRBJ1-1; D is ambiguous. The CDR3 totals 14 residues. Trimming took 0 bases from V and 4 from J, leaving 10 bases between them. CDR1 SGDLS and CDR2 YYNGEE come from the germline V gene. The CDR3 nucleotides read TGTGCCAGCAGCGTAGGGTTGGGAGCCACTGAAGCTTTCTTT. Protein sequence: CASSVGLGATEAFF.

The rearrangement uses TRBV29-1 and TRBJ2-1; a possible D gene is TRBD1 (6 bases). Trimming stripped 7 bases from V and 5 bases from J, with 15 bases between. Germline assignment: CDR1 SQVTM and CDR2 ANQGSEA. The CDR3 loop spans 13 amino acids. CDR3 region: CSAALQGNNEQFF. The CDR3 DNA follows: TGCAGCGCAGCCCTACAGGGAAACAATGAGCAGTTCTTC.

This clonotype was observed a single time. This chain links TRBV29-1 with TRBJ2-1; D not resolved. There are 11 residues in the CDR3. Germline V lookup: CDR1 SQVTM, CDR2 ANQGSEA. V gave up 1 base and J gave up 15 bases, with 13 bases separating them. The chain's CDR3 is CSVEGGRVPFF. DNA of the CDR3: TGCAGCGTTGAAGGAGGACGGGTACCGTTCTTC.

This rearrangement joins TRBV7-2 to TRBJ2-1; D remains ambiguous. Trimming took off 3 bases at V and 5 bases at J, with 14 bases between the two ends. The length of the CDR3 is 15 residues. Germline-derived CDR1 and CDR2 are SGHTA and FQGNSA. CDR3 in amino acids: CASSFRNSYNNEQFF. The CDR3 nucleotides read TGTGCCAGCAGCTTCCGGAACTCCTACAACAATGAGCAGTTCTTC.

The chain uses TRBV2 and TRBJ1-4, with D perhaps matching TRBD1 (6 bases). The germline V gene has CDR1 SNHLY and CDR2 FYNNEI. Trimming shortened V by 7 bases and J by 7 bases, and 16 bases separated the two germline ends. This CDR3 contains 14 residues. CDR3 loop: CASILQGFGEKLFF. DNA of the CDR3: TGTGCCAGCATTTTACAGGGTTTCGGTGAAAAACTGTTTTTT.

This chain links TRBV5-4 with TRBJ2-1, with TRBD1 identical over 10 bases. The V gene's germline CDR1 is SGHNT and CDR2 YYREEE (reference sequence). The junction had 4 bases not matched to a gene; V was cut back by 2 bases and J by 2 bases. The CDR3 length is 16 residues. CDR3 sequence: CASSLTGTGAYNEQFF. The CDR3 region has the DNA TGTGCCAGCAGCTTAACCGGGACAGGGGCCTACAATGAGCAGTTCTTC. Full variable domain (remainder filled in from reference TRBV5-4 and TRBJ2-1): ETGVTQSPTHLIKTRGQQVTLRCSSQSGHNTVSWYQQALGQGPQFIFQYYREEENGRGNFPPRFSGLQFPNYSSELNVNALELDDSALYLCASSLTGTGAYNEQFFGPGTRLTVL.